The T cell receptor beta chain under discussion was sequenced for a study of somatic mutations in cytotoxic T cells in rheumatoid arthritis. Whole-study context: Before any treatment began, about 30 ml EDTA peripheral blood was collected from patients right after diagnosis. The researchers flow-sorted some T-cell populations stained with V beta antibodies and got nearly 100% purity, and these included V beta1+ cells sequenced for TCRB. Study-level findings and limits: Relative to age-matched healthy controls, rheumatoid arthritis patients did not differ significantly in CD8+ T-cell clonality.

The table came from immunoSEQ multiplex PCR; TCRdb's copy has only in-frame clones and leaves some out. The sample includes about 18,000 clones, almost 85% of them seen just once. In the case of this clone: Its antigen is not identified.

The CDR3 runs to 14 residues. V shed 2 bases, J shed 7 bases, and the junction held 6 bases outside the gene matches. Per germline, CDR1 LNHNV and CDR2 YYDKDF (reference sequence). The chain employs TRBV15 and TRBJ2-7, with 9 bases matching TRBD1. This receptor was obtained from an adult with rheumatoid arthritis. Sequencing was done on a sample of CD8+ T cells sorted from blood. The CDR3 DNA sequence: TGTGCCACCAGCAGAACAGGGGGCACGGGGGAGCAGTACTTC. Translating it yields CATSRTGGTGEQYF.